Presented here are 31 T cell receptor beta chains from one specimen sequenced in a study of T cell clonality in common variable immunodeficiency. Generated by immunoSEQ multiplex PCR, the TCRdb table keeps only in-frame clones and is missing some. Observed in the sample are 50,000 to 60,000 clones, none of them singletons. Sequenced material: peripheral blood mononuclear cells. These receptors were obtained from a person aged 18 to 75 in good health.

There are a few counts of this clone. The CDR3 end lies 3 residues beyond the end of the read and is filled in from the germline J gene. The rearrangement uses TRBV19 and TRBJ1-4, with D possibly being TRBD1 (6 bases). V was trimmed by 4 bases and J by 7 bases, leaving 16 bases between them. Germline values: CDR1 LNHDA, CDR2 SQIVND (reference sequence). The CDR3 covers 15 residues. CDR3 loop: CASSTGQFGAEKLFF. The DNA read from the CDR3 is TGTGCCAGTAGTACCGGACAGTTTGGAGCTGAAAAA.

This clone was seen many times. CDR3 bases read: TGCGCCAGCAGTGAGTCGAAGCGAAGGAGTTCAGTTTCTAACACCGGGGAG. Protein sequence: CASSESKRRSSVSNTGE. The whole CDR3 is CASSESKRRSSVSNTGELFF. This chain links TRBV10-1 with TRBJ2-2; unclear D gene. Read data end 3 residues before the CDR3 end; the end is taken from the germline J gene. Trimming left V 0 bases short and J 2 bases short, with 22 bases between. Germline V gene data show CDR1 as WNHNN and CDR2 as SYGVQD (reference sequence). The CDR3 is 20 residues long.

This clone was counted only a few times. Coverage ceases 3 residues before the CDR3 finishes, and the germline J gene fills in the end. The chain carries TRBV18 and TRBJ2-3, with TRBD2 as a possible D gene (6 bases). The CDR3 totals 14 residues. Germline V CDR1 and CDR2: KGHSH, LQKENI. CDR3 amino acids: CASSPGGRQETQYF. The DNA read from the CDR3 is TGTGCCAGCTCACCAGGGGGGAGACAAGAGACG. The full variable domain, rest sourced from reference TRBV18 and TRBJ2-3, is NAGVMQNPRHLVRRRGQEARLRCSPMKGHSHVYWYRQLPEEGLKFMVYLQKENIIDESGMPKERFSAEFPKEGPSILRIQQVVRGDSAAYFCASSPGGRQETQYFGPGTRLTVL.

This clone was observed a handful of times. The read terminates 3 residues ahead of where the CDR3 ends, so the germline J gene completes it. The chain has TRBV20-1 and TRBJ1-2; 9 bases agree with TRBD1. V was clipped by 7 bases and J by 4 bases; unmatched bases: 7. Germline CDR1 is DFQATT and CDR2 is SNEGSKA (reference sequence). The CDR3 sequence is 13 residues long. The chain's CDR3 is CSGGTGFSYGYTF. The covered CDR3 bases are TGCAGTGGGGGGACAGGGTTTAGCTATGGC.

Concerning this clone itself: The missing CDR3 end, 3 residues past where the read stops, is filled in from the germline J gene. V is TRBV7-2 and J is TRBJ2-3; possibly TRBD2 for D (5 bases). This CDR3 comprises 14 residues. The germline V gene encodes CDR1 SGHTA and CDR2 FQGNSA. CDR3 DNA, as far as it was read: TGTGCCAGCAGCTTAGTTGAACTCGGGGAGACG. Protein product: CASSLVELGET. The entire CDR3 reads CASSLVELGETQYF.

This clone appeared many times. The read ends 3 residues before the CDR3 terminus; that terminus is restored from the germline J gene. The V call is TRBV7-6, the J call TRBJ2-2, with D possibly TRBD2 on 7 matching bases. Trimming took off 5 bases at V and 0 bases at J, with 19 bases between the two ends. The CDR3 extends over 18 amino acids. The germline V gene has CDR1 SGHVS and CDR2 FNYEAQ. The covered CDR3 bases are TGTGCCAGCAGCCAAAGGGTCGGGGGGCTGACGAACACCGGGGAG. Its protein product is CASSQRVGGLTNTGE. In full, the CDR3 reads CASSQRVGGLTNTGELFF.

A few counts support this clone. The read finishes 3 residues shy of the CDR3 end, and the germline J gene is used to complete it. The chain combines TRBV20-1 with TRBJ2-7, with a weak D call TRBD1 (6 bases). The germline V and J ends were trimmed by 3 bases and 3 bases, with 9 bases remaining between them. Germline CDR1 DFQATT, CDR2 SNEGSKA (reference sequence). The CDR3 extends over 12 amino acids. The CDR3 loop is CSASPRGYEQYF. The CDR3 bases that were read are TGCAGTGCTAGCCCCAGGGGCTACGAG.

In this sample, this clone turned up many times. The read terminates 3 residues before the CDR3 end, so the remaining end is supplied by the germline J gene. V is TRBV2 and J is TRBJ1-2; tentative D call: TRBD1 (5 bases). The germline CDR1 and CDR2 sequences are SNHLY and FYNNEI. The CDR3 length is 15 residues. V lost 5 bases to trimming and J lost 2 bases, with 15 bases between them. CDR3 residues: CASSHATATNYGYTF. CDR3 DNA (partial): TGTGCCAGCAGTCACGCGACAGCTACGAACTATGGC.

This clone was counted many times. The read terminates 3 residues ahead of where the CDR3 ends, so the germline J gene completes it. V usage is TRBV7-9 and J usage is TRBJ2-5; TRBD1 might be the D (5 bases). CDR1 SEHNR and CDR2 FQNEAQ come from the germline V gene (reference sequence). The CDR3 is 13 residues long. Trimming stripped 8 bases from V and 0 bases from J, with 10 bases between. Partial CDR3 DNA: TGTGCCAGCGGCTACAGGTACCAAGAGACC. Translating it yields CASGYRYQET. The CDR3, in full, reads CASGYRYQETQYF.

This clone appeared many times. The sequenced fragment ends 3 residues before the CDR3 boundary, so the rest is inferred from the germline J gene. The rearrangement links TRBV20-1 to TRBJ2-7; weak D call: TRBD2 (5 bases). The CDR3 has 12 amino acids. The germline gives CDR1 DFQATT, CDR2 SNEGSKA (reference sequence). Between the trimmed V and J ends, which lost 6 bases and 0 bases, there was a span of 9 bases. The CDR3 reads CSAQDFSYEQYF. Partial CDR3 DNA: TGCAGTGCCCAGGACTTCTCCTACGAG.

This clone was seen many times. The read gets to within 3 residues of the CDR3 end, and the germline J gene fills in the rest. V and J are TRBV5-1 and TRBJ2-2, with a possible D match to TRBD1 (5 bases). V lost 4 bases, J lost 2 bases, and 21 bases lay in between. This CDR3 region has 18 residues. Germline CDR1 and CDR2: SGHRS and YFSETQ. CDR3 residues: CASSRKPRADFNTGELFF. The CDR3 bases that were read are TGCGCCAGCAGCCGCAAACCCAGGGCAGACTTCAACACCGGGGAG.

This clone was observed at least ten times. The junction differs from germline at one of its ends, possibly a read error. With the read ending 3 residues before the CDR3 end, the germline J gene is used to fill in that end. V and J are TRBV4-2 and TRBJ2-2; D may be TRBD1 (6 bases). Germline CDR1 is LGHNA and CDR2 is YNFKEQ. The CDR3 is made up of 13 amino acids. The CDR3 bases that were read are TGCGCCAGCAGCCAGGCAGGGGTCGGGGAG. Translating it yields CASSQAGVGE. The whole CDR3 region reads CASSQAGVGELFF.

This clone was seen repeatedly, ten times or more. Sequencing ends 3 residues short of the CDR3 end; the germline J gene provides the rest. The chain employs TRBV9 and TRBJ1-4; D is perhaps TRBD1 (6 bases). With 4 bases removed from V and 6 bases from J, the gap between germline ends came to 19 bases. From germline, CDR1 is SGDLS and CDR2 YYNGEE. There are 16 residues in the CDR3. CDR3 DNA, as far as it was read: TGTGCCAGCAGCACCGGATTGGGGGGGCTCGATGAAAAA. It encodes CASSTGLGGLDEK. The whole CDR3 reads CASSTGLGGLDEKLFF.

This clone was detected only a few times. Sequencing ends 3 residues short of the CDR3 end; the germline J gene provides the rest. The gene calls are TRBV7-2 and TRBJ1-2, with D possibly being TRBD1 (5 bases). In germline, CDR1 is SGHTA, CDR2 FQGNSA. The length of the CDR3 is 15 residues. Incomplete CDR3 DNA: TGTGCCAGCAGCGTCACTAGCGGGGACTCCTACGAC. It yields the protein CASSVTSGDSYD. The whole CDR3 sequence reads CASSVTSGDSYDYTF.

Note on this clone: The read comes to an end 3 residues before the CDR3 does, leaving the germline J gene to fill in the end. The chain joins TRBV2 to TRBJ1-5; 7 bases map to TRBD1. V lost 2 bases, J lost 2 bases, and 6 bases stayed unmatched. The V gene's germline CDR1 is SNHLY and CDR2 FYNNEI. This CDR3 spans 16 amino acids. The DNA read from the CDR3 is TGTGCCAGCAGTGAAAGGGGGCGGGGTGGCAATCAGCCC. It specifies CASSERGRGGNQP. The whole CDR3 sequence reads CASSERGRGGNQPQHF.

This clone was detected many times. The sequenced fragment ends 3 residues before the CDR3 boundary, so the rest is inferred from the germline J gene. The chain is built from TRBV5-1 and TRBJ2-2; 9 bases match TRBD1. The CDR3 has 14 residues. V lost 9 bases and J lost 4; bases outside the gene matches: 7. CDR1 SGHRS and CDR2 YFSETQ come from the germline V gene. CDR3 loop: CATATGGVTGELFF. CDR3 bases read: TGCGCCACGGCCACAGGGGGCGTCACCGGGGAG. Full variable domain (rest looked up from reference TRBV5-1 and TRBJ2-2): KAGVTQTPRYLIKTRGQQVTLSCSPISGHRSVSWYQQTPGQGLQFLFEYFSETQRNKGNFPGRFSGRQFSNSRSEMNVSTLELGDSALYLCATATGGVTGELFFGEGSRLTVL.

This clone was seen at least ten times. The CDR3 end is not reached by the read, which stops 3 residues before it; the germline J gene fills it in. The chain joins TRBV2 to TRBJ1-6, with D possibly TRBD1 on 5 matching bases. Germline-derived CDR1 and CDR2 are SNHLY and FYNNEI. The CDR3 has 14 amino acids. Trimming stripped 7 bases from V and 4 bases from J, with 11 bases between. The CDR3 loop reads CASTGDAYNSPLHF. CDR3 bases read: TGTGCCAGCACGGGGGACGCATATAATTCACCC.

This clone was counted many times. The CDR3 goes on 3 residues after the read ends, and that part is filled in from the germline J gene. The chain recombines TRBV6-2 or TRBV6-3 with TRBJ1-1, with 8 bases that match TRBD1. The J segment lost 7 bases and the V segment lost 4 bases, leaving 8 bases of the junction unmatched. Per the germline V gene, CDR1 is MNHEY and CDR2 is SVGEGT. The CDR3 length is 14 residues. The CDR3 DNA, read in part, is TGTGCCAGCAGTTGGTCGGACAGGGATTTTGAA. It codes for CASSWSDRDFE. The full CDR3 protein reads CASSWSDRDFEAFF.

This clone showed up many times. The CDR3 extends 3 residues past the end of the read, so its final part is completed from the germline J gene. The chain links TRBV7-3 to TRBJ2-7, with a weak D call TRBD2 (6 bases). Trimming took off 2 bases at V and 6 bases at J, with 14 bases between the two ends. The CDR3 consists of 14 residues. The germline gives CDR1 SGHTA, CDR2 FQGTGA. The CDR3 sequence: CASSLSGGGAEQYF. CDR3 bases read: TGTGCCAGCAGCTTATCGGGCGGAGGGGCCGAG.

The table lists this clone with many counts. The sequenced fragment ends 3 residues before the CDR3 boundary, so the rest is inferred from the germline J gene. This chain uses TRBV5-1 with TRBJ2-3; TRBD2 matches 9 bases. There are 14 residues in the CDR3. CDR1 is SGHRS and CDR2 is YFSETQ in the germline V gene. V shed 1 base and J 6 bases; nucleotides not matched to a gene: 3. CDR3 in amino acids: CASSLSSGADTQYF. CDR3 bases read: TGCGCCAGCAGCTTGTCTAGCGGGGCGGATACG.

The table lists this clone with many counts. CDR3 protein: CASTPGGSGELFF. The covered CDR3 bases are TGTGCCAGCACCCCAGGGGGTTCCGGGGAG. The chain employs TRBV13 and TRBJ2-2; 7 bases are a match to TRBD1. The CDR3 end is not reached by the read, which stops 3 residues before it; the germline J gene fills it in. Germline V gene lookup returns CDR1 PRHDT and CDR2 FYEKMQ (reference sequence). The CDR3 is made up of 13 amino acids. V was pared by 7 bases and J by 6 bases, with 5 bases of the junction left unmatched.

This clone was detected a few times. Read sequence stops 3 residues before the CDR3 end, and the germline J gene provides the missing end. The chain links TRBV30 to TRBJ2-4; D may be TRBD2 (6 bases). CDR1 and CDR2 from the germline V gene are GTSNPN and SVGIG (reference sequence). The CDR3 spans 14 residues. CDR3 DNA (partial): TGTGCCTGGAGTGTGGGGGGTGCAGTCTATGGT. Its protein is CAWSVGGAVYG. The entire CDR3 is CAWSVGGAVYGQYF.

This clone was recorded many times. The read terminates 3 residues before the CDR3 end, so the remaining end is supplied by the germline J gene. V and J are TRBV5-1 and TRBJ2-7; no reliable D call. Trimming shortened V by 1 base and J by 5 bases, and 10 bases separated the two germline ends. The CDR3 contains 13 residues. Germline V lookup: CDR1 SGHRS, CDR2 YFSETQ. The sequenced part of the CDR3 DNA is TGCGCCAGCAGCTTGACGGTTCTGGACGAG. Protein sequence: CASSLTVLDE. The entire CDR3 reads CASSLTVLDEQYF. Based on the CDR3 plus reference TRBV5-1 and TRBJ2-7, the full variable domain is KAGVTQTPRYLIKTRGQQVTLSCSPISGHRSVSWYQQTPGQGLQFLFEYFSETQRNKGNFPGRFSGRQFSNSRSEMNVSTLELGDSALYLCASSLTVLDEQYFGPGTRLTVT.

As to this clone: The read comes to an end 3 residues before the CDR3 does, leaving the germline J gene to fill in the end. This chain connects TRBV20-1 to TRBJ1-2; D is perhaps TRBD1 (6 bases). Trimming cost V 1 base and J 4 bases, with 16 bases left between them. CDR1 DFQATT and CDR2 SNEGSKA come from the germline V gene (reference sequence). The CDR3 contains 15 residues. The CDR3 protein is CSARADFGQRYGYTF. Incomplete CDR3 DNA: TGCAGTGCTAGAGCGGACTTTGGACAGCGCTATGGC.

The sample holds many counts of this clone. With the read ending 3 residues before the CDR3 end, the germline J gene is used to fill in that end. V usage is TRBV20-1 and J usage is TRBJ2-5; 13 bases agree with TRBD2. Germline V gives CDR1 DFQATT, CDR2 SNEGSKA (reference sequence). The J segment lost 4 bases and the V segment lost 2 bases, leaving 10 bases of the junction unmatched. This CDR3 has 17 residues. Incomplete CDR3 DNA: TGCAGTGCTAGACCCGGGACTAGCGGGAATCGGGCAGAGACC. This gives the protein CSARPGTSGNRAET. The CDR3 in full is CSARPGTSGNRAETQYF.

This clone has at least ten counts. The read is 3 residues too short to cover the CDR3 end, so that end is filled in from the germline J gene. The rearrangement links TRBV6-2 or TRBV6-3 to TRBJ2-1, with D hard to call. Trimming took off 6 bases at V and 5 bases at J, with 14 bases between the two ends. Looked up from germline, CDR1 is MNHEY and CDR2 is SVGEGT. There are 14 residues in the CDR3. The CDR3 bases that were read are TGTGCCAGCAGACCCCGGCGGATAGACAATGAG. Translation gives CASRPRRIDNE. The CDR3 in full is CASRPRRIDNEQFF.

About this clone itself: The missing CDR3 end, 3 residues past where the read stops, is filled in from the germline J gene. The V gene is TRBV5-3, the J gene TRBJ2-7, with a tentative D call TRBD1 (6 bases). TRBV5-3 is recorded as an ORF, its role being uncertain. Trimming pared 1 base from V and 4 bases from J, leaving 18 bases between. The CDR3 spans 16 residues. The CDR3 region is CARSLQDRNRVYEQYF. CDR3 bases read: TGTGCCAGAAGCTTGCAAGACCGGAACAGGGTTTACGAG.

This clone showed up many times. The read falls 3 residues short of the CDR3 end, and the missing part is taken from the germline J gene. The V gene is TRBV5-6, the J gene TRBJ2-7; 8 nucleotides align to TRBD2. The CDR3 loop spans 15 amino acids. V was clipped by 2 bases and J by 3 bases; unmatched bases: 7. CDR1 and CDR2 (germline): SGHDT, YYEEEE. CDR3 DNA (partial): TGTGCCAGCAGCTTCAGCGGGAGTTATGACTACGAG. It specifies CASSFSGSYDYE. From start to end, the CDR3 is CASSFSGSYDYEQYF.

This clone has a count of ten or more. The read stops 3 residues short of the end of the CDR3; the missing end is completed from the germline J gene. The chain carries TRBV6-2 or TRBV6-3 and TRBJ1-1, with TRBD1 matching 12 bases. Looked up from germline, CDR1 is MNHEY and CDR2 is SVGEGT. The CDR3 is 15 residues long. CDR3 sequence reads: CASSIPGQGAWGAFF. The sequenced part of the CDR3 DNA is TGTGCCAGCAGCATTCCGGGACAGGGGGCGTGGGGA.

The sample holds many counts of this clone. The CDR3 extends 3 residues past the end of the read, so its final part is completed from the germline J gene. This chain connects TRBV30 to TRBJ2-1, with D possibly being TRBD1 (6 bases). Trimming stripped 5 bases from V and 6 bases from J, with 17 bases between. Germline assignment: CDR1 GTSNPN and CDR2 SVGIG (reference sequence). This CDR3 comprises 14 residues. The CDR3 bases that were read are TGTGCCTGGTATAAACCAGGGGAGCGCAATGAG. This translates into CAWYKPGERNE. The whole CDR3 sequence reads CAWYKPGERNEQFF.

This clone was counted at least ten times. The CDR3 bases that were read are TGTGCCAGCAACTACAGGGTCCGAGGGTCTGGC. The encoded protein is CASNYRVRGSG. The CDR3, in full, reads CASNYRVRGSGYTF. V is TRBV13 and J is TRBJ1-2, with D possibly being TRBD1 (6 bases). The CDR3 extends 3 residues past the end of the read, so its final part is completed from the germline J gene. The ends were cut back, 7 bases at V and 7 bases at J, with 19 bases in the middle. The CDR3 length is 14 residues. Germline V gives CDR1 PRHDT, CDR2 FYEKMQ (reference sequence).